The 2 T cell receptor beta chains reported below all come from one sample, sequenced in a study of blood T cell repertoires in COVID-19 (TCRdb year 2020). The library was generated by the immunoSEQ multiplex PCR assay. TCRdb stores this immuneACCESS table with in-frame sequences only. Part of the clones is absent; in the studies checked, under half of the shortfall reflects unresolved V genes, and no reason is known for the rest. The sample table lists some 150,000 clones, approximately 90% of them with a count of one. The ten largest account for more than 0.8% of the sample. Input material: peripheral blood. These receptors were obtained from a woman in her forties or fifties with acute or convalescent COVID-19.

The chain has TRBV3-1 (or the pseudogene TRBV3-2) and TRBJ1-5; D is undetermined. Germline V gene data show CDR1 as LGHDT and CDR2 as YNNKEL (reference sequence). V was clipped by 1 base and J by 6 bases, with 4 bases between them. There are 12 residues in the CDR3. Here the CDR3 reads CASSQVGQPQHF. For the CDR3, the DNA is TGTGCCAGCAGCCAAGTCGGTCAGCCCCAGCATTTT.

This chain links TRBV27 with TRBJ2-1; 8 bases agree with TRBD1. This CDR3 region has 16 residues. Germline V gene sequence: CDR1 MNHEY, CDR2 SMNVEV (reference sequence). Trimming removed 1 base from V and 6 bases from J; junction bases left unmatched: 8. CDR3: CASSLFGTGRTNEQFF. CDR3 DNA: TGTGCCAGCAGTTTATTTGGGACAGGTAGGACCAATGAGCAGTTCTTC.